This T cell receptor (beta chain) was documented in a study of T cell responses to AZD1222 COVID-19 vaccine (dated by TCRdb to about 2021). A note on the overall study: TCR sequencing covered over 230 trial participants: 200 to 220 given two doses of AZD1222 and around 26 given two doses of MenACWY control vaccine. Enrollment into the trials was organized by age into subgroups of 18-55, 56-69 and 70-plus years, and those subgroups contained approximately 150, 30 and 60 TCR-sequenced participants, respectively.

This clone appeared once. Its antigen target is currently unknown. Qualities for individual bases were not recorded, and no much larger clone is one base off. The sample's time point label is to be understood as: baseline before first vaccination. The treatment or condition label corresponds to: meningococcal conjugate vaccine given as trial control. Vaccinee samples were obtained from the UK trials COV001 and COV002, which included a single-blind randomized controlled phase 2/3 trial of AZD1222 (ChAdOx1 nCoV-19) in healthy adults. For TCRbeta chain sequencing, PBMC samples were collected from trial participants at day 0 and at day 28 after the second dose. From its cysteine to its phenylalanine, the CDR3 spans 19 amino acids. Only the CDR3 DNA is retained, 57 bases long and in frame from the first base. Relative to germline, V is missing 3 bases and J is missing 2 bases, with 12 bases of the junction outside any gene match. The germline V gene (reference sequence) provides CDR1 DFQATT and CDR2 SNEGSKA.

The investigation overall reported the following: Because no day 14 peak-response samples were available, the repertoires could be characterized only after the peak T cell response. Only five or six AZD1222 recipients were SARS-CoV-2 seropositive at baseline, limiting conclusions about previously exposed vaccinees. Reportedly, close to half of the unique spike-specific TCRs recognized epitopes lying outside the regions that are mutated in the B.1.351 and B.1.1.7 variants. Participants were mostly white British and included more females than males, and it was suggested by the authors that clonal diversity may have been underestimated. The whole spike protein was spanned by vaccine-associated CD4 TCRs, and dominant responses were seen in regions 160-218 and 743-854. A significant rise in spike-specific TCR breadth and depth was observed after two AZD1222 doses relative to day 0 and relative to MenACWY recipients. In the small 56-69-year group, the increase in depth fell short of significance, most likely because of low power.

The CDR3 regions of human TCRbeta chains were analyzed by immunosequencing. Processing in the source paper ran as follows. Repertoire TCRs were matched against a reference library of SARS-CoV-2-specific TCRs generated with the MIRA antigen-specificity platform. Breadth was defined as the fraction of unique TCRs that were SARS-CoV-2-associated, and depth was defined as the fraction of total T cells that were SARS-CoV-2-associated. Each spike-specific TCR was assigned to its reactive spike region and to a CD4 or CD8 class using the MIRA data. Log10-transformed breadth and depth values were compared by one-way ANOVA with Sidak's multiple comparisons tests. TCRdb retrieved this table from immuneACCESS and kept in-frame rearrangements only. Not all clones are present; in checked studies, unresolved V genes account for under half, and no reason is known for the remainder. That table supplies the V and J calls and clone size; D and trimming were determined from the DNA. The sample table records roughly 70,000 clones; less than 85% of these occur just once. The top ten hold 23% of the sample.

Sequences were derived from peripheral blood, sampled on day 0 of MenACWY control vaccination. The rearranged chain carries TRBV20-1 and TRBJ2-1, with 14 bases matching TRBD2. The origin of this receptor is an adult in good health. The DNA sequence is TGCAGTGCTAGTGGCCCCGGGACTAGCGGGGGCCGGGCCTACAATGAGCAGTTCTTC. It codes for CSASGPGTSGGRAYNEQFF.